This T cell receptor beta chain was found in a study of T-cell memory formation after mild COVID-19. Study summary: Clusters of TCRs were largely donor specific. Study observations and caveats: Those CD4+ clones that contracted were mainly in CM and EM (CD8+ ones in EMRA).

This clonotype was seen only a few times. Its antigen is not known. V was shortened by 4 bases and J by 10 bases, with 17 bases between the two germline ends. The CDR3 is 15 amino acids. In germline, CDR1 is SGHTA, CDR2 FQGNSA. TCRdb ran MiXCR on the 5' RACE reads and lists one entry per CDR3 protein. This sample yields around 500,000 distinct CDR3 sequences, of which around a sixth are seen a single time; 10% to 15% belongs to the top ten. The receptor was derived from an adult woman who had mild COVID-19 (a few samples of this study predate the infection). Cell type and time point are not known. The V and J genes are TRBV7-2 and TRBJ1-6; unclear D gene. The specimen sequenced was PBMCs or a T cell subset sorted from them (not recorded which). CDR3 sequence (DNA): TGTGCCAGCAGCTCTTACTCCTCCTTGGGCTCACCCCTCCACTTT. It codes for CASSSYSSLGSPLHF.